This TCR beta chain was sequenced in a study of PD-L1 blockade in urothelial cancer. The wider study: The researchers analyzed blood 3 weeks (second dose) and 6 weeks after treatment start.

The CDR3 covers 15 residues. With V trimmed by 7 bases and J by 1 base, 8 bases remained unmatched. CDR1 and CDR2 from the germline V gene are SGHTA and FQGNSA. Libraries were prepared by immunoSEQ multiplex PCR; TCRdb keeps only in-frame clonotypes and omits some of them. The profile shows about 71,000 clones, about 89% of them singletons. This specimen was PBMCs, taken around atezolizumab (anti-PD-L1) treatment. The clonotype comes from a man aged 55-75 years with urothelial cancer. The chain carries TRBV7-2 and TRBJ2-7; 9 bases agree with TRBD2. The CDR3 sequence is CASTPGLAGSYEQYF. CDR3 DNA: TGTGCCAGCACCCCCGGTCTAGCGGGATCCTACGAGCAGTACTTC.